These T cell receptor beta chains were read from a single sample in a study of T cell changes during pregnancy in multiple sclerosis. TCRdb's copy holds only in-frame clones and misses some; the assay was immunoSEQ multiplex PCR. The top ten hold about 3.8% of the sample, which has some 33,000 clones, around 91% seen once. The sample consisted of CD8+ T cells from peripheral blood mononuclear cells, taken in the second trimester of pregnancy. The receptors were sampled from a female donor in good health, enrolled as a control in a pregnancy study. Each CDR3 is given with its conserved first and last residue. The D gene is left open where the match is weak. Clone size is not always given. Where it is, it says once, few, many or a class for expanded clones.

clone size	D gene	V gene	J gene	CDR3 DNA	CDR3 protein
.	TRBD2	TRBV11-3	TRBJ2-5	TGTGCCAGCAGCATCCGGACTAGTTGGGGAGAGACCCAGTACTTC	CASSIRTSWGETQYF
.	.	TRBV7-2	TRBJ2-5	TGTGCCAGCAGCCTCCGGGTAGAGATGGAGACCCAGTACTTC	CASSLRVEMETQYF
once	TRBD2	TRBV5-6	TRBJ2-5	TGTGCCAGCAGCTTAGCGGGGGGAGGAGAGACCCAGTACTTC	CASSLAGGGETQYF
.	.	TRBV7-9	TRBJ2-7	TGTGCCAGCAGCTCCATTTCAGGGAACGAGCAGTACTTC	CASSSISGNEQYF
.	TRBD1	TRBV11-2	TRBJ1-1	TGTGCCAGCAGCCCTCGGACAGGGTTGGCCACTGAAGCTTTCTTT	CASSPRTGLATEAFF
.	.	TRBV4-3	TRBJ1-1	TGCGCCAGCAGCCAAGGGGGCATGAACACTGAAGCTTTCTTT	CASSQGGMNTEAFF
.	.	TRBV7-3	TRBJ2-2	TGTGCCAGCATTTGGAGGGCGCGCACCGGGGAGCTGTTTTTT	CASIWRARTGELFF
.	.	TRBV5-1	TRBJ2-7	TGCGCCAGCAGCTTCCATGGGAGCTCCTACGAGCAGTACTTC	CASSFHGSSYEQYF
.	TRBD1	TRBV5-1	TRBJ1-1	TGCGCCAGCAGTCCCGGGACAGGGGCCACTGAAGCTTTCTTT	CASSPGTGATEAFF
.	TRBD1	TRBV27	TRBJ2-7	TGTGCCAGCAGTTTGGGGACAGGGAACTCCTACGAGCAGTACTTC	CASSLGTGNSYEQYF
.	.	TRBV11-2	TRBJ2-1	TGTGCCAGCAGCAGAGTCTCCTACAATGAGCAGTTCTTC	CASSRVSYNEQFF
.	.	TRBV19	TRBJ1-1	TGTGCCAGTAGTCTCGACATGAACACTGAAGCTTTCTTT	CASSLDMNTEAFF
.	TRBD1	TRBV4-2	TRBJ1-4	TGTGCCAGCAGCCAACCTATTTCAGGGGGGTGGGACGAAAAACTGTTTTTT	CASSQPISGGWDEKLFF
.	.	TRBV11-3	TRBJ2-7	TGTGCCAGCAGGCATGACAGTCACGAGCAGTACTTC	CASRHDSHEQYF
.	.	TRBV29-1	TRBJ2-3	TGCAGCGTTGAAGAAGCAACAGCGGAAGATACGCAGTATTTT	CSVEEATAEDTQYF
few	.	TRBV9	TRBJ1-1	TGTGCCAGCAGCGTAGGGGTTCAGGACACTGAAGCTTTCTTT	CASSVGVQDTEAFF
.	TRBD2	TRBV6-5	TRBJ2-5	TGTGCCACCGCATTTGAGCGGGGGTTCCAAGAGACCCAGTACTTC	CATAFERGFQETQYF
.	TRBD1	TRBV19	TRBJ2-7	TGTGCCAGTAGCCCCGGACAGGGAACCTCCTACGAGCAGTACTTC	CASSPGQGTSYEQYF
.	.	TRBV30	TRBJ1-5	TGTGCCTGGAGCCTTGGGCAGTCGAGCAATCAGCCCCAGCATTTT	CAWSLGQSSNQPQHF
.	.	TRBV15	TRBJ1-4	TGTGCCACCAGCAGAGGGCAGTTAAATGAAAAACTGTTTTTT	CATSRGQLNEKLFF
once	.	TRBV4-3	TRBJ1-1	TGCGCCAGCAGCCAAGAACGGGCGGGTGGAACTGAAGCTTTCTTT	CASSQERAGGTEAFF
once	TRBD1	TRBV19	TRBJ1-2	TGTGCCAGTAGTGGCCGACAGGGATCGGTTGACTATGGCTACACCTTC	CASSGRQGSVDYGYTF
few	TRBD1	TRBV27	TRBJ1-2	TGTGCCAGCAGTCCGGACAGGCGTGTGGGCTACACCTTC	CASSPDRRVGYTF
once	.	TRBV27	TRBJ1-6	TGTGCCAGCAGTCTGACAACACCTCAAGCATCCCTCCACTTT	CASSLTTPQASLHF
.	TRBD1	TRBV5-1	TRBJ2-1	TGCGCCAGCGTGGAACAGGGGCACGGGGATGAGCAGTTCTTC	CASVEQGHGDEQFF
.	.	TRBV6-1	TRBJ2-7	TGTGCCAGCAGTGAAGCAGCCGATTATCCTTCCTACGAGCAGTACTTC	CASSEAADYPSYEQYF
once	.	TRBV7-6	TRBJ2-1	TGTGCCAGCAGCCCTGGACAGTACAATGAGCAGTTCTTC	CASSPGQYNEQFF
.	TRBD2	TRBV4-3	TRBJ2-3	TGCGCCAGCAGCCAAGATTGGATAGCGGGGGGGCTAGGTAGGACAGATACGCAGTATTTT	CASSQDWIAGGLGRTDTQYF
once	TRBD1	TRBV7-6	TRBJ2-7	TGTGCCAGCAGCTTAGCCGGGGACAGGGACACCTACGAGCAGTACTTC	CASSLAGDRDTYEQYF
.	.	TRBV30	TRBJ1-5	TGTGCCTGTGTTGCAGACAATCAGCCCCAGCATTTT	CACVADNQPQHF
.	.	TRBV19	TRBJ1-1	TGTGCCAGTAAAGGGGAAACTGAAGCTTTCTTT	CASKGETEAFF
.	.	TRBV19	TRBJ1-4	TGTGCCAGTAGAAACGATCTGGGCAGGGCTGAAAAACTGTTTTTT	CASRNDLGRAEKLFF
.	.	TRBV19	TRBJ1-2	TGTGCCAGTAGGCTAGGAAACTATGGCTACACCTTC	CASRLGNYGYTF
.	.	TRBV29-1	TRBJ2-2	TGCAGCGTTGAAGTATGGCAGGGGAACACCGGGGAGCTGTTTTTT	CSVEVWQGNTGELFF
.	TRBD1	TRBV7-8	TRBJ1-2	TGTGCCAGCAGCCCAAGGACAGGGGCCGTCTTCTATGGCTACACCTTC	CASSPRTGAVFYGYTF
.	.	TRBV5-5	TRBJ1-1	TGTGCCAGCAGAGGAGGGGGGGATCGGATCACTGAAGCTTTCTTT	CASRGGGDRITEAFF
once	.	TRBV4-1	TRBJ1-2	TGCGCCAGCAGCCAAGTAACCATCGGAGGGGATGACTATGGCTACACCTTC	CASSQVTIGGDDYGYTF
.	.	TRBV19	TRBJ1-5	TGTGCCAGTAGTTCCAACAGGGTGAGGCAGCCCCAGCATTTT	CASSSNRVRQPQHF
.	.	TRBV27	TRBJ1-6	TGTGCCAGCAGTTCGAGTGGTCCACCCCTCCACTTT	CASSSSGPPLHF
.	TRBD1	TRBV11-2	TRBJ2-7	TGTGCCAGCAGCCGAACCACAGGGGATAACGAGCAGTACTTC	CASSRTTGDNEQYF